The present entry profiles one TCR beta chain with its context. This specimen belongs to a study of breast tumors, draining lymph nodes, adjacent tissues. Axillary draining lymph nodes of breast cancer patients supplied the node samples. TCRdb reprocessed the multiplex PCR reads via MiXCR and lists one record per CDR3 protein. The table lists fewer than 90,000 distinct CDR3 sequences, around 29% of them singletons. This CDR3 is 15 amino acids long. The germline gives CDR1 SGHTA, CDR2 FQGTGA. V was shortened by 5 bases and J by 4 bases, with 15 bases between the two germline ends. The sample was axillary lymph node tissue. V and J are TRBV7-3 and TRBJ1-5; D perhaps matches TRBD1 (5 bases). The sequence came from a female donor with breast cancer. Some clones in this sample may be carry-over from other donors' samples. The CDR3 protein is CASSATGGSNQPQHF. The CDR3 coding sequence is TGTGCCAGCAGCGCGACGGGGGGGTCAAATCAGCCCCAGCATTTT.